Presented here are 3 T cell receptor beta chains from one specimen sequenced in a study of cytomegalovirus exposure and HLA in healthy donors (dated by TCRdb to 2015 to 2018). Library preparation was by the immunoSEQ multiplex PCR assay. TCRdb's version of the immuneACCESS table is confined to in-frame rearrangements and falls short of the full clone set. An unresolved V gene accounts for under half of the shortfall where checked; the remainder is of unknown origin. The sample yields around 240,000 clones; around 87% were counted once. More than 0.35% of the sample is taken by the ten largest. Sequenced sample: PBMCs. The receptors here all came from a woman younger than 30 in good health and CMV-seronegative.

This clone turned up a few times. The chain recombines TRBV4-2 with TRBJ1-2; TRBD1 matches 7 bases. The junction had 1 base not matched to a gene; V was cut back by 1 base and J by 8 bases. The CDR3 totals 12 residues. Germline loops: CDR1 LGHNA, CDR2 YNFKEQ. CDR3 region: CASSQGQGGYTF. The CDR3 DNA reads TGTGCCAGCAGCCAAGGACAGGGAGGCTACACCTTC.

V is TRBV19 and J is TRBJ1-2; maybe TRBD1 (5 bases). The germline CDR1 and CDR2 sequences are LNHDA and SQIVND (reference sequence). V was cut by 7 bases and J by 3 bases, with 9 bases left in between. The CDR3 covers 12 residues. CDR3 in amino acids: CASTRGDYGYTF. The DNA of the CDR3 is TGTGCCAGTACAAGGGGCGACTATGGCTACACCTTC.

This rearrangement joins TRBV7-9 to TRBJ1-5; 7 nucleotides agree with TRBD1. The CDR3 runs to 15 residues. Germline CDR1 and CDR2: SEHNR and FQNEAQ (reference sequence). V lost 4 bases to trimming and J lost 2 bases; unmatched junction nucleotides: 5. The CDR3 spells CASSSTGFGNQPQHF. CDR3 nucleotides: TGTGCCAGCAGCTCGACAGGGTTCGGCAATCAGCCCCAGCATTTT.